Listed below are T cell receptor beta chains from one sample, sequenced in a study of shared clonotypes between healthy human individuals. Clones were read by immunoSEQ multiplex PCR, and TCRdb kept only the in-frame ones, dropping some. The sample consists of some 1 million clones, under 80% of them appearing once. The sample consisted of memory CD4+ T cells sorted from blood. Receptors originate from a man between 18 and 35 years old in good health. The CDR3 runs from the conserved cysteine through the conserved F or W. A D gene is named only where the DNA matches it firmly.

d_call	v_call	j_call	cdr3_aa
.	TRBV28	TRBJ2-2	CASSLGGEGGELFF
.	TRBV6-6	TRBJ1-5	CASSSYGPSNQPQHF
.	TRBV5-1	TRBJ1-6	CASSPSTVIEAPLHF
.	TRBV7-3	TRBJ2-5	CASSLGGNRETQYF
.	TRBV18	TRBJ2-3	CASSPRLGTDTQYF
.	TRBV18	TRBJ2-7	CASSPRQAQYEQYF
TRBD1	TRBV11-2	TRBJ1-6	CASSLMTGPDSPLHF
.	TRBV4-3	TRBJ2-3	CASSQVAGTDTQYF
TRBD1	TRBV9	TRBJ1-6	CASSFSQGGGSPLHF
.	TRBV5-5	TRBJ2-7	CASSLGQGPWEQYF
TRBD2	TRBV19	TRBJ2-2	CAREGTSGPGELFF
.	TRBV11-2	TRBJ2-2	CAGSLVANQRLTGELFF
.	TRBV27	TRBJ1-2	CASPRRLYGYTF
TRBD1	TRBV7-9	TRBJ1-4	CASSLGQGPNEKLFF
TRBD1	TRBV29-1	TRBJ1-1	CSVGQGNGNTEAFF
TRBD1	TRBV29-1	TRBJ2-5	CSVSGDRGKETQYF
TRBD2	TRBV7-2	TRBJ2-7	CASSDLAGGEQYF
.	TRBV6-5	TRBJ1-5	CASRPRLNQPQHF
.	TRBV5-6	TRBJ2-7	CASSTDVAYEQYF
.	TRBV19	TRBJ2-3	CASKSVASTDTQYF
TRBD1	TRBV6-1	TRBJ1-2	CASSEPGTANYGYTF
TRBD1	TRBV5-1	TRBJ1-4	CASSGQGTANEKLFF
TRBD2	TRBV2	TRBJ2-5	CASSPISGGIQETQYF
.	TRBV28	TRBJ1-1	CASRRTDPSAEAFF
.	TRBV10-3	TRBJ2-2	CAISESGNSGELFF
.	TRBV5-1	TRBJ2-1	CASSLEAVQFF
.	TRBV28	TRBJ2-2	CASSLGIPGTGELFF
.	TRBV7-9	TRBJ1-2	CASSNYGYTF
TRBD2	TRBV19	TRBJ2-7	CASSIKVAVAGEAYEQYF
TRBD1	TRBV5-4	TRBJ1-5	CASSRQGANQPQHF